Shown below are 21 T cell receptor beta chains from a single sample sequenced in a study of cytomegalovirus exposure and HLA in healthy donors. Data came from immunoSEQ multiplex PCR; TCRdb stores just in-frame clones and leaves some out. The sample carries more than 95,000 clones, around 88% recorded once. Sequenced: PBMCs. Every receptor here comes from a man younger than 35 in good health and CMV-seronegative.

This sequence joins TRBV19 and TRBJ1-6, with 8 bases matching TRBD1. The V segment lost 7 bases and the J segment 14 bases; nucleotides outside the gene matches: 7. Germline V gene lookup returns CDR1 LNHDA and CDR2 SQIVND (reference sequence). This CDR3 is built from 12 residues. The CDR3 nucleotides read TGTGCCAGTACCGCTGGACAGGGAGCCCTCCACTTT. Encoded protein: CASTAGQGALHF.

The rearrangement links TRBV7-9 to TRBJ2-1; TRBD2 matches 9 bases. Germline CDR1 is SEHNR and CDR2 is FQNEAQ (reference sequence). The CDR3 is made up of 13 amino acids. The trim removed 6 bases at V and 7 bases at J, leaving 4 bases unmatched. CDR3 in amino acids: CASRPSGINEQFF. The CDR3 DNA reads as TGTGCCAGCAGGCCTAGCGGGATTAATGAGCAGTTCTTC. Looking up the rest from reference TRBV7-9 and TRBJ2-1 gives the full variable domain: DTGVSQNPRHKITKRGQNVTFRCDPISEHNRLYWYRQTLGQGPEFLTYFQNEAQLEKSRLLSDRFSAERPKGSFSTLEIQRTEQGDSAMYLCASRPSGINEQFFGPGTRLTVL.

J is TRBJ2-1 and V is TRBV11-1, with TRBD2 matching over 7 bases. Germline CDR1 SGHAT, CDR2 FQDESV (reference sequence). After removal of 5 bases from V and 4 bases from J, the junction contained 11 bases not matched to a gene. The CDR3 sequence is 16 residues long. CDR3 DNA sequence: TGTGCCAGCAGCCCAAGGGCTAGCGGAGTTTACAATGAGCAGTTCTTC. It yields the protein CASSPRASGVYNEQFF.

The V gene is TRBV5-4, the J gene TRBJ1-2; weak D call: TRBD1 (5 bases). Trimming shortened V by 4 bases and J by 2 bases, and 15 bases separated the two germline ends. The length of the CDR3 is 15 residues. Germline V gives CDR1 SGHNT, CDR2 YYREEE (reference sequence). For the CDR3, the DNA is TGTGCCAGCAGCCAAACGGGTCAGGGAAACTATGGCTACACCTTC. This translates into CASSQTGQGNYGYTF.

The V gene is TRBV30, the J gene TRBJ2-1; 10 bases align to TRBD1. J gave up 7 bases and V 4 bases, and 4 bases lay outside the gene matches. CDR3 length equals 13 residues. Germline assignment: CDR1 GTSNPN and CDR2 SVGIG (reference sequence). CDR3 protein: CAWTGTGENEQFF. CDR3 sequence (DNA): TGTGCCTGGACAGGGACAGGGGAGAATGAGCAGTTCTTC.

The chain is built from TRBV6-9 and TRBJ1-4, with D uncertain. The germline V and J ends were trimmed by 6 bases and 5 bases, with 16 bases remaining between them. This CDR3 contains 15 residues. Germline lookup yields CDR1 MNHGY and CDR2 SVAAGI. The CDR3 sequence: CASSPGREANEKLFF. CDR3 coding DNA: TGTGCCAGCAGCCCCGGGAGGGAGGCCAATGAAAAACTGTTTTTT.

The genes are TRBV7-9 and TRBJ2-1; 9 nucleotides align to TRBD2. The germline gives CDR1 SEHNR, CDR2 FQNEAQ (reference sequence). The V gene end was trimmed by 7 bases and the J gene end by 3 bases; junction bases not matched to a gene: 10. CDR3 length: 16 amino acids. The DNA for the CDR3 is TGTGCCAGCAAAGGCCTAGCGGGACCCTTCTACAATGAGCAGTTCTTC. It is translated as CASKGLAGPFYNEQFF.

This chain joins TRBV5-6 and TRBJ1-2; 8 nucleotides line up with TRBD1. The CDR3 loop spans 13 amino acids. Germline V CDR1 and CDR2: SGHDT, YYEEEE. The trim removed 0 bases at V and 6 bases at J, leaving 1 base unmatched. DNA of the CDR3: TGTGCCAGCAGCTTGGCACAGGGGGATGGCTACACCTTC. Translating it yields CASSLAQGDGYTF. The full variable domain, with the rest looked up from reference TRBV5-6 and TRBJ1-2, is DAGVTQSPTHLIKTRGQQVTLRCSPKSGHDTVSWYQQALGQGPQFIFQYYEEEERQRGNFPDRFSGHQFPNYSSELNVNALLLGDSALYLCASSLAQGDGYTFGSGTRLTVV.

Here the CDR3 DNA reads TGTGCCAGCAGTCCCGGGACAGGGGGTTTTCAGCCCCAGCATTTT. It translates to CASSPGTGGFQPQHF. The chain combines TRBV27 with TRBJ1-5; 11 positions match TRBD1. CDR1 MNHEY and CDR2 SMNVEV come from the germline V gene (reference sequence). The CDR3 covers 15 residues. The ends lost 5 bases at V and 6 bases at J; junction bases unmatched: 6.

The gene calls are TRBV12-2 and TRBJ2-2; the D call in the table, TRBD1, was not verified against the DNA. TRBV12-2 is a pseudogene segment. The CDR3 is 14 residues long. CDR3 region: CATGTGDTAGELFF. The CDR3, as DNA: TGTGCAACCGGGACAGGGGATACCGCCGGGGAGCTGTTTTTT.

The chain joins TRBV28 to TRBJ2-7; possible D gene TRBD2, 6 bases. V lost 6 bases and J lost 0, with 18 bases in between. This CDR3 contains 16 residues. Germline loops: CDR1 MDHEN, CDR2 SYDVKM. The CDR3 loop is CASSSPVRETSYEQYF. Here the CDR3 DNA reads TGTGCCAGCAGCTCCCCCGTCCGGGAGACCTCCTACGAGCAGTACTTC.

The chain combines TRBV19 with TRBJ2-3; TRBD2 matches at 8 bases. The CDR3 runs 14 residues. The germline V gene has CDR1 LNHDA and CDR2 SQIVND (reference sequence). With V trimmed by 4 bases and J by 5 bases, 5 bases remained unmatched. DNA for the CDR3: TGTGCCAGTAGTAGAAAGCGGGAGCTAGATACGCAGTATTTT. Amino acid sequence: CASSRKRELDTQYF.

A single count supports this clone. The chain employs TRBV18 and TRBJ2-1, with D maybe TRBD2 (5 bases). V gave up 3 bases and J gave up 3 bases, with 12 bases separating them. The CDR3 has 15 amino acids. CDR1 KGHSH and CDR2 LQKENI come from the germline V gene. This chain's CDR3 is CASSPGGSRYNEQFF. As DNA, the CDR3 is TGTGCCAGCTCACCGGGCGGGTCCCGCTACAATGAGCAGTTCTTC.

The CDR3 protein is CASSTGINEAFF. The CDR3 region has the DNA TGTGCCAGCAGTACGGGTATTAATGAAGCTTTCTTT. The genes are TRBV6-1 and TRBJ1-1; D gene ambiguous. This CDR3 is built from 12 residues. Deletions cut 5 bases from V and 7 bases from J, with 11 bases between. Germline CDR1 MNHNS, CDR2 SASEGT.

This chain links TRBV15 with TRBJ1-5; possible D gene TRBD1, 6 bases. Germline CDR1 and CDR2: LNHNV and YYDKDF (reference sequence). The CDR3 contains 16 residues. Trimming cost V 1 base and J 4 bases, with 14 bases left between them. The CDR3 region is CATSRVRDIRNQPQHF. DNA of the CDR3: TGTGCCACCAGCAGAGTACGGGACATACGTAATCAGCCCCAGCATTTT.

This chain connects TRBV4-1 to TRBJ1-1; D might be TRBD1 (5 bases). V was cut by 5 bases and J by 1 base, with 11 bases left in between. CDR3 size: 14 residues. Germline CDR1 and CDR2: MGHRA and YSYEKL. The CDR3 sequence is CASSDRTGNTEAFF. The CDR3, as DNA: TGCGCCAGCAGCGATAGAACAGGGAACACTGAAGCTTTCTTT.

This clone was seen only once. The V call is TRBV7-8, the J call TRBJ2-1, with 8 bases matching TRBD1. Germline V gives CDR1 SGHVS, CDR2 FQNEAQ. V was pared by 5 bases and J by 6 bases, with 6 bases of the junction left unmatched. This CDR3 comprises 14 residues. The CDR3 sequence: CASSERQGSNEQFF. As DNA, the CDR3 is TGTGCCAGCAGCGAAAGACAGGGGTCCAATGAGCAGTTCTTC.

This chain uses TRBV29-1 with TRBJ1-2; 9 bases map to TRBD1. Germline-derived CDR1 and CDR2 are SQVTM and ANQGSEA. V lost 5 bases, J lost 4 bases, and 11 bases stayed unmatched. There are 15 residues in the CDR3. The CDR3 reads CSVPTGGTQFYGYTF. CDR3 nucleotide sequence: TGCAGCGTTCCCACAGGGGGCACCCAATTCTATGGCTACACCTTC.

The V gene is TRBV6-1, the J gene TRBJ2-1, with TRBD1 as a possible D gene (5 bases). This CDR3 has 17 residues. Looked up from germline, CDR1 is MNHNS and CDR2 is SASEGT. The V gene lost 2 bases and the J gene lost 5 bases, with 19 bases spanning the gap. The CDR3 region has the DNA TGTGCCAGCAGTGAACCTCGGACAAGGGGAACCAACAATGAGCAGTTCTTC. Amino acid sequence: CASSEPRTRGTNNEQFF.

The V gene is TRBV15, the J gene TRBJ1-1; D gene uncertain. The CDR3 extends over 16 amino acids. Per the germline V gene, CDR1 is LNHNV and CDR2 is YYDKDF (reference sequence). Trimming took off 5 bases at V and 1 base at J, with 17 bases between the two ends. Written as DNA, the CDR3 is TGTGCCACCAGCCCCCCAGGTCGGGAGGGGAACACTGAAGCTTTCTTT. Translation gives CATSPPGREGNTEAFF. The whole variable domain, filled in from reference TRBV15 and TRBJ1-1, reads DAMVIQNPRYQVTQFGKPVTLSCSQTLNHNVMYWYQQKSSQAPKLLFHYYDKDFNNEADTPDNFQSRRPNTSFCFLDIRSPGLGDTAMYLCATSPPGREGNTEAFFGQGTRLTVV.

This rearrangement joins TRBV5-4 to TRBJ1-6, with a tentative D call TRBD1 (5 bases). The germline V gene has CDR1 SGHNT and CDR2 YYREEE (reference sequence). Trimming removed 4 bases at V and 6 bases at J, with 17 bases between. The length of the CDR3 is 16 residues. The CDR3, as DNA: TGTGCCAGCAGCCCCGGTCCTGTGGGGGGTAATTCACCCCTCCACTTT. It translates to CASSPGPVGGNSPLHF.